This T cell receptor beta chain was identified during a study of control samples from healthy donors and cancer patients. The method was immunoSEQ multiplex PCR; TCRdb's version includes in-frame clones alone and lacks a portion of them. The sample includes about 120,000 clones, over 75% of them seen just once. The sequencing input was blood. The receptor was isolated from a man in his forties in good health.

The CDR3 loop is CASSLAGFFGDYNEKLFF. The CDR3 DNA reads as TGCGCCAGCAGCTTGGCCGGGTTTTTCGGGGACTATAATGAAAAACTGTTTTTT. This chain connects TRBV5-1 to TRBJ1-4; D possibly corresponds to TRBD1 (5 bases). Looked up from germline, CDR1 is SGHRS and CDR2 is YFSETQ. V gave up 0 bases and J gave up 4 bases, with 19 bases separating them. The CDR3 is 18 amino acids. Full variable domain (rest looked up from reference TRBV5-1 and TRBJ1-4): KAGVTQTPRYLIKTRGQQVTLSCSPISGHRSVSWYQQTPGQGLQFLFEYFSETQRNKGNFPGRFSGRQFSNSRSEMNVSTLELGDSALYLCASSLAGFFGDYNEKLFFGSGTQLSVL.